A selection of T cell receptor beta chains follows, all from one sample in a study of OX40 agonist ivuxolimab in advanced cancers. Sequenced by immunoSEQ multiplex PCR; TCRdb stores in-frame clones only, minus some. The sample comprises about 26,000 clones, more than 80% of which are singletons, and roughly 35% rests with the top ten. The material was CD4+ or CD8+ T cells sorted from blood, obtained in a trial of the OX40 agonist ivuxolimab. The receptors stem from an adult with an advanced solid tumor such as melanoma, head and neck, liver or kidney cancer. CDR3s include the opening cysteine and the closing phenylalanine or tryptophan. D genes are given only for firm matches. Only some rows state a clone size, as once, few, many or a class for expanded clones.

J gene: TRBJ2-7; V gene: TRBV5-1; clone size: NA; D gene: TRBD1; CDR3 DNA: TGCGCCAGCAGCTTGTCACCGGGACAGGGGGCATCCGAGCAGTACTTC; CDR3 protein: CASSLSPGQGASEQYF
J gene: TRBJ1-1; V gene: TRBV4-3; clone size: NA; D gene: NA; CDR3 DNA: TGCGCCAGCAGCCAAGGTACAGGGACCAACACTGAAGCTTTCTTT; CDR3 protein: CASSQGTGTNTEAFF
J gene: TRBJ2-5; V gene: TRBV7-6; clone size: NA; D gene: TRBD1; CDR3 DNA: TGTGCCAGCAGCTTCGACAGGGATGGGATTGATATCAAGACCCAGTACTTC; CDR3 protein: CASSFDRDGIDIKTQYF
J gene: TRBJ2-7; V gene: TRBV14; clone size: NA; D gene: NA; CDR3 DNA: TGTGCCAGCAGCCGACACCGTTCCTACGAGCAGTACTTC; CDR3 protein: CASSRHRSYEQYF
J gene: TRBJ1-1; V gene: TRBV13; clone size: NA; D gene: NA; CDR3 DNA: TGTGCCAGCAGCTTATTCATCAGCACTGAAGCTTTCTTT; CDR3 protein: CASSLFISTEAFF
J gene: TRBJ1-1; V gene: TRBV28; clone size: NA; D gene: NA; CDR3 DNA: TGTGCCAGCAGTAACAGGAAGAGGGAAGCTTTCTTT; CDR3 protein: CASSNRKREAFF
J gene: TRBJ2-2; V gene: TRBV10-3; clone size: NA; D gene: NA; CDR3 DNA: TGTGCCATCGTAACAGGAAACACCGGGGAGCTGTTTTTT; CDR3 protein: CAIVTGNTGELFF
J gene: TRBJ2-3; V gene: TRBV7-6; clone size: NA; D gene: NA; CDR3 DNA: TGTGCCAGCAGCTTAGGGGGTCGGGGGGCAAGCACAGATACGCAGTATTTT; CDR3 protein: CASSLGGRGASTDTQYF
J gene: TRBJ1-1; V gene: TRBV7-9; clone size: NA; D gene: NA; CDR3 DNA: TGTGCCAGCAGTACCCCAGGGCCTGCTGAAGCTTTCTTT; CDR3 protein: CASSTPGPAEAFF
J gene: TRBJ2-7; V gene: TRBV19; clone size: once; D gene: NA; CDR3 DNA: TGTGCCAGTAGTTGGGACACCCGTTCCCAGCAGTACTTC; CDR3 protein: CASSWDTRSQQYF
J gene: TRBJ1-2; V gene: TRBV27; clone size: NA; D gene: NA; CDR3 DNA: TGTGCCAGCAGTCCTTCTTCAAGGGATGGCTACACCTTC; CDR3 protein: CASSPSSRDGYTF
J gene: TRBJ2-1; V gene: TRBV25-1; clone size: NA; D gene: TRBD1; CDR3 DNA: TGTGCCAGCTCACTCTCAGGGGGCAATGAGCAGTTCTTC; CDR3 protein: CASSLSGGNEQFF
J gene: TRBJ2-3; V gene: TRBV7-3; clone size: NA; D gene: NA; CDR3 DNA: TGTGCCAGCAGCTCGGTGGGCGGGATCGAAACGCAGTATTTT; CDR3 protein: CASSSVGGIETQYF
J gene: TRBJ2-1; V gene: TRBV29-1; clone size: NA; D gene: TRBD1; CDR3 DNA: TGCAGCGTTCATGGGACAGGGTTTCTTGAGCAGTTCTTC; CDR3 protein: CSVHGTGFLEQFF
J gene: TRBJ2-3; V gene: TRBV7-9; clone size: NA; D gene: TRBD2; CDR3 DNA: TGTGCCAGCAGGGATGGACTAGCGGGAACAGATACGCAGTATTTT; CDR3 protein: CASRDGLAGTDTQYF
J gene: TRBJ2-3; V gene: TRBV28; clone size: NA; D gene: NA; CDR3 DNA: TGTGCCAGCAGTTTGTCCCTCCTAGTTGGCACGCAGTATTTT; CDR3 protein: CASSLSLLVGTQYF